One and the same sample provided the 22 T cell receptor beta chains below, sequenced in a study of shared clonotypes between healthy human individuals. The assay was immunoSEQ multiplex PCR, and TCRdb's table has in-frame clones only and misses some. The table includes 450,000 to 550,000 clones, about four fifths detected once. Sequences were obtained from PBMCs. The source is a woman between 40 and 55 years old in good health. Some clones in this sample may be carry-over from other donors' samples.

V gene TRBV6-5 combines with J gene TRBJ1-6; 8 positions match TRBD1. CDR3 length: 13 amino acids. J was trimmed by 6 bases and V by 10 bases; bases with no gene match: 5. CDR1 MNHEY and CDR2 SVGAGI come from the germline V gene. The DNA of the CDR3 is TGTGCCACCAACAGGGGGACTAATTCACCCCTCCACTTT. Protein product: CATNRGTNSPLHF.

The gene calls are TRBV2 and TRBJ2-5, with D perhaps matching TRBD1 (5 bases). The CDR3 loop spans 13 amino acids. The germline V gene has CDR1 SNHLY and CDR2 FYNNEI. Trimming took 7 bases from V and 5 from J, leaving 14 bases between them. CDR3 bases: TGTGCCAGCAAATCGACCGCAGGGGAGACCCAGTACTTC. It translates to CASKSTAGETQYF.

CDR3 sequence (DNA): TGTGCCAGCAGTTACGAACACGCTAATGAAAAACTGTTTTTT. The encoded protein is CASSYEHANEKLFF. This sequence joins TRBV6-6 and TRBJ1-4; D ambiguous. From germline, CDR1 is MNHNY and CDR2 SVGAGI (reference sequence). The CDR3 length is 14 residues. V was shortened by 2 bases and J by 3 bases, with 7 bases between the two germline ends.

The chain recombines TRBV28 with TRBJ2-7; 7 bases are a match to TRBD1. The junction had 12 bases not matched to a gene; V was cut back by 5 bases and J by 5 bases. The CDR3 runs 15 residues. The germline V gene encodes CDR1 MDHEN and CDR2 SYDVKM. The CDR3 region is CASSRLKTGYHEQYF. The CDR3 region has the DNA TGTGCCAGCAGTCGACTTAAGACAGGGTACCACGAGCAGTACTTC.

The genes are TRBV2 and TRBJ2-2; the match to TRBD2 covers 8 bases. The V and J ends lost 8 bases and 4 bases, in that order; junction bases with no gene match: 3. The CDR3 extends over 13 amino acids. In germline, CDR1 is SNHLY, CDR2 FYNNEI. DNA of the CDR3: TGTGCCAGCGGGACTAGGGGCACCGGGGAGCTGTTTTTT. Protein sequence: CASGTRGTGELFF.

In DNA, the CDR3 is TGTGCCAGCTCACAGTATTTTGCGTCTAGCGGGAGTACAGATACGCAGTATTTT. Translated: CASSQYFASSGSTDTQYF. V usage is TRBV18 and J usage is TRBJ2-3; TRBD2 agrees at 10 bases. The CDR3 is 18 residues long. V gave up 4 bases and J gave up 3 bases; unmatched junction bases: 13. CDR1 is KGHSH and CDR2 is LQKENI in the germline V gene.

V gene TRBV7-6 combines with J gene TRBJ1-1; D is possibly TRBD1 (5 bases). Trimming removed 5 bases at V and 4 bases at J, with 8 bases between. The germline V gene has CDR1 SGHVS and CDR2 FNYEAQ. There are 12 residues in the CDR3. The CDR3 nucleotides read TGTGCCAGCAGCAGGGACGGCACTGAAGCTTTCTTT. Translating it yields CASSRDGTEAFF.

This rearrangement joins TRBV7-3 to TRBJ2-5; TRBD2 might be the D (5 bases). The V gene lost 2 bases and the J gene lost 2 bases, with 15 bases spanning the gap. This CDR3 has 16 amino acids. Germline CDR1 reads SGHTA; CDR2 reads FQGTGA. CDR3 in DNA: TGTGCCAGCAGCTTATTGAGGGCGAGTCCACAAGAGACCCAGTACTTC. The encoded protein is CASSLLRASPQETQYF.

This clone was found many times. The rearrangement joins TRBV28 to TRBJ2-7, with 11 bases aligning to TRBD1. The CDR3 loop spans 17 amino acids. Germline V gives CDR1 MDHEN, CDR2 SYDVKM. V lost 2 bases, J lost 3 bases, and 9 bases stayed unmatched. The CDR3 DNA follows: TGTGCCAGCAGTTTAGGCGATTGGACAGGGGGCTACTACGAGCAGTACTTC. Translated, it gives CASSLGDWTGGYYEQYF.

In its sample, this clone was seen a few times. The chain joins TRBV27 to TRBJ2-1, with D unclear. This CDR3 is 14 amino acids long. Trimming removed 6 bases from V and 5 bases from J, with 14 bases in between. Germline V gene lookup returns CDR1 MNHEY and CDR2 SMNVEV (reference sequence). CDR3 region: CASRTSRAHNEQFF. The DNA of the CDR3 is TGTGCCAGCAGAACCTCTAGGGCCCACAATGAGCAGTTCTTC.

Concerning this clone itself: In the same sample, other DNA sequences code for this CDR3. The J gene is TRBJ2-5, the V gene TRBV5-1, with 13 bases identical to TRBD2. The CDR3 runs to 15 residues. J gave up 2 bases and V 4 bases, and 2 bases lay outside the gene matches. Germline CDR1 SGHRS, CDR2 YFSETQ. In DNA, the CDR3 is TGCGCCAGCAGCAGGGGACTAGCGGGGCAAGAGACCCAGTACTTC. Translated: CASSRGLAGQETQYF.

The V and J genes are TRBV2 and TRBJ2-7; D is undetermined. CDR3 length: 15 residues. Looked up from germline, CDR1 is SNHLY and CDR2 is FYNNEI. Trimming cost V 3 bases and J 0 bases, with 12 bases left between them. The CDR3 nucleotides read TGTGCCAGCAGTGATTTCAGGATAAACTCCTACGAGCAGTACTTC. This gives the protein CASSDFRINSYEQYF.

The rearrangement links TRBV6-5 to TRBJ1-2; D not certain. The V and J ends lost 0 bases and 4 bases respectively, with 12 bases between them. From germline, CDR1 is MNHEY and CDR2 SVGAGI. The CDR3 contains 15 residues. The CDR3 is CASSYSRAESYGYTF. The CDR3, as DNA: TGTGCCAGCAGTTACTCGAGGGCAGAGAGCTATGGCTACACCTTC.

J is TRBJ2-7 and V is TRBV7-2; a possible D gene is TRBD2 (6 bases). The CDR3 consists of 14 residues. Germline-derived CDR1 and CDR2 are SGHTA and FQGNSA. The germline V and J ends were trimmed by 5 bases and 0 bases, with 11 bases remaining between them. In DNA, the CDR3 is TGTGCCAGCAGCCGGGGCGGGATCTCCTACGAGCAGTACTTC. Protein product: CASSRGGISYEQYF. Based on the CDR3 plus reference TRBV7-2 and TRBJ2-7, the full variable domain is GAGVSQSPSNKVTEKGKDVELRCDPISGHTALYWYRQSLGQGLEFLIYFQGNSAPDKSGLPSDRFSAERTGGSVSTLTIQRTQQEDSAVYLCASSRGGISYEQYFGPGTRLTVT.

V is TRBV28 and J is TRBJ2-7; no reliable D call. Trimming left V 0 bases short and J 2 bases short, with 14 bases between. CDR3 size: 16 residues. Germline lookup yields CDR1 MDHEN and CDR2 SYDVKM. This CDR3 reads CASSLWGRAETYEQYF. CDR3 DNA: TGTGCCAGCAGTTTATGGGGTCGGGCAGAAACCTACGAGCAGTACTTC.

V is TRBV28 and J is TRBJ1-1, with a weak D call TRBD1 (5 bases). V was trimmed by 11 bases and J by 1 base, leaving 5 bases between them. Looked up from germline, CDR1 is MDHEN and CDR2 is SYDVKM. There are 10 residues in the CDR3. This chain's CDR3 is CAGGNTEAFF. As DNA, the CDR3 is TGTGCCGGGGGGAACACTGAAGCTTTCTTT.

This sequence joins TRBV29-1 and TRBJ2-3; 14 nucleotides match TRBD2. The junction had 5 bases not matched to a gene; V was cut back by 7 bases and J by 2 bases. This CDR3 has 15 residues. Germline CDR1 is SQVTM and CDR2 is ANQGSEA. For the CDR3, the DNA is TGCAGCGCCGGGACTAGCGGGAGTCTCACAGATACGCAGTATTTT. Amino acid sequence: CSAGTSGSLTDTQYF.

A few counts support this clone. The genes are TRBV5-4 and TRBJ2-1; TRBD2 agrees at 8 bases. CDR1 is SGHNT and CDR2 is YYREEE in the germline V gene (reference sequence). V gave up 1 base and J gave up 0 bases; unmatched junction bases: 3. The CDR3 sequence is 16 residues long. CDR3 DNA sequence: TGTGCCAGCAGCTTGACTAGCGGCTACTCCTACAATGAGCAGTTCTTC. As protein: CASSLTSGYSYNEQFF.

This clone was found a few times. The chain combines TRBV29-1 with TRBJ2-3; 10 nucleotides match TRBD2. Germline V gene lookup returns CDR1 SQVTM and CDR2 ANQGSEA. The CDR3 length is 16 residues. After removal of 3 bases from V and 5 bases from J, the junction contained 11 bases not matched to a gene. The CDR3 nucleotides read TGCAGCGTTGACCTCCCGACTAGCGGGTCCGGAGATACGCAGTATTTT. Translating it yields CSVDLPTSGSGDTQYF.

The chain links TRBV18 to TRBJ2-7; no clear D gene. Germline V gene lookup returns CDR1 KGHSH and CDR2 LQKENI. The V end lost 4 bases, the J end lost 3 bases, and 10 bases lay between the germline ends. This CDR3 contains 13 residues. CDR3: CASSQSTRYEQYF. The CDR3 DNA reads TGTGCCAGCTCACAATCAACGCGCTACGAGCAGTACTTC.

CDR3 nucleotide sequence: TGTGCCAGCGTGAGAAACAGAGAGACCTACGAGCAGTACTTC. The encoded protein is CASVRNRETYEQYF. This chain uses TRBV6-1 with TRBJ2-7; no reliable D call. V shed 8 bases and J shed 2 bases, with 16 bases lying between them. The germline V gene has CDR1 MNHNS and CDR2 SASEGT. The CDR3 has 14 amino acids.

This sequence joins TRBV7-4 and TRBJ2-6; D remains unclear. This CDR3 has 15 amino acids. Germline V gives CDR1 SGHVT, CDR2 SQSDAQ. The V gene lost 4 bases and the J gene lost 0 bases, with 7 bases spanning the gap. In DNA, the CDR3 is TGTGCCAGCAGCTGGGCCGACTCTGGGGCCAACGTCCTGACTTTC. Its protein is CASSWADSGANVLTF. The whole variable domain, remainder taken from reference TRBV7-4 and TRBJ2-6, is GAGVSQSPRYKVAKRGRDVALRCDSISGHVTLYWYRQTLGQGSEVLTYSQSDAQRDKSGRPSGRFSAERPERSVSTLKIQRTEQGDSAVYLCASSWADSGANVLTFGAGSRLTVL.